The 31 T cell receptor beta chains listed next were all sequenced from one sample in a study of T cells in Graves' hyperthyroidism and ophthalmopathy. Amplified TCR beta CDR3 regions came from RNA transcripts. TCR CDR3 regions were first amplified by RT-PCR with HTBI primers. TCRdb analysed the multiplex PCR reads with MiXCR anew, one entry per CDR3 protein. The sample shows 480,000 or so distinct CDR3 sequences, about an eighth of them seen only once. Sequenced sample: blood. These TCRs come from a woman aged 18-29 years with Graves' hyperthyroidism.

This clonotype was recorded at least ten times. The V and J genes are TRBV2 and TRBJ2-1; the match to TRBD2 covers 10 bases. Germline assignment: CDR1 SNHLY and CDR2 FYNNEI. CDR3 size: 14 residues. V shed 8 bases and J 7 bases; nucleotides not matched to a gene: 8. The CDR3 DNA reads TGTGCCAGCCGCGGGACTAGCGTGGTGAATGAGCAGTTCTTC. Its translation: CASRGTSVVNEQFF.

Written as DNA, the CDR3 is TGTGCCTGGGCGACCGCTGGCGAGACCCAGTACTTC. Translating gives CAWATAGETQYF. This rearrangement joins TRBV30 to TRBJ2-5, with D unresolved. Trimming stripped 5 bases from V and 5 bases from J, with 12 bases between. Per germline, CDR1 GTSNPN and CDR2 SVGIG (reference sequence). This CDR3 is built from 12 residues.

DNA of the CDR3: TGCAGCGGACGACAGGGGGCTAGCGGGACGAACACCGGGGAGCTGTTTTTT. Its translation: CSGRQGASGTNTGELFF. This sequence joins TRBV29-1 and TRBJ2-2; D perhaps matches TRBD1 (10 bases). The germline CDR1 and CDR2 sequences are SQVTM and ANQGSEA. V dropped 7 bases and J dropped 0 bases, with 21 bases sitting between them. The CDR3 loop spans 17 amino acids.

This clonotype has only a few counts. A clone one base away is much larger, so this may be a read error. The conserved closing phenylalanine or tryptophan is absent in this CDR3, likely reflecting a read error. V and J are TRBV7-2 and TRBJ2-2; 8 bases align to TRBD2. Unmatched junction bases numbered 7, after V lost 5 bases and J lost 8 bases. CDR1 is SGHTA, CDR2 FQGNSA, per germline. The CDR3 consists of 14 residues. CDR3 sequence reads: CASSLTSGGGELFL. In DNA form, the CDR3 reads TGTGCCAGCAGCCTAACTAGCGGCGGGGGGGAGCTGTTTCTT.

Notes on this clonotype: One end of the junction varies from germline; a read error may be responsible. V usage is TRBV5-1 and J usage is TRBJ1-5; D is unclear. The CDR3 consists of 15 residues. Germline assignment: CDR1 SGHRS and CDR2 YFSETQ. Written as DNA, the CDR3 is TGTGCCAGCAGCTTGGCCCAGTATAGCAATCAGCCCCAGCATTTT. This sequence encodes CASSLAQYSNQPQHF.

In its sample, this clonotype was seen many times. J is TRBJ1-1 and V is TRBV6-6; D gene ambiguous. Germline V gives CDR1 MNHNY, CDR2 SVGAGI (reference sequence). V shed 0 bases and J shed 0 bases, with 11 bases lying between them. The CDR3 is 16 residues long. CDR3 protein: CASSYSMYVVNTEAFF. The CDR3 DNA reads TGTGCCAGCAGTTACTCGATGTATGTTGTGAACACTGAAGCTTTCTTT.

This clonotype was counted many times. The rearrangement uses TRBV2 and TRBJ2-3; TRBD2 matches 14 bases. Germline assignment: CDR1 SNHLY and CDR2 FYNNEI. V trimming: 2 bases; J trimming: 6 bases; junction bases outside the gene matches: 1. CDR3 length: 15 amino acids. For the CDR3, the DNA is TGTGCCAGCAGTGAAAGGACTAGCGGGAGGGATACGCAGTATTTT. As protein: CASSERTSGRDTQYF.

This clonotype came up many times. The genes are TRBV7-3 and TRBJ2-7; 8 bases line up with TRBD2. Germline values: CDR1 SGHTA, CDR2 FQGTGA. The V segment lost 5 bases and the J segment 0 bases; nucleotides outside the gene matches: 18. The CDR3 has 19 amino acids. CDR3 residues: CASSPPKSPTSGASYEQYV. The CDR3 region has the DNA TGTGCCAGCAGCCCCCCCAAGAGTCCAACTAGCGGAGCCTCCTACGAGCAGTACGTC.

This clonotype was counted many times. The chain has TRBV12-3 or TRBV12-4 and TRBJ2-4; unclear D gene. The CDR3 totals 15 residues. V lost 1 base and J lost 0, with 7 bases in between. The CDR3 is CASSLVKLAKNIQYF. DNA of the CDR3: TGTGCCAGCAGTTTAGTAAAGCTAGCCAAAAACATTCAGTACTTC.

This clonotype was detected a few times. The chain couples TRBV7-2 to TRBJ2-3; 7 nucleotides align to TRBD2. Germline CDR1 SGHTA, CDR2 FQGNSA. This CDR3 comprises 16 residues. The V segment lost 1 base and the J segment 5 bases; nucleotides outside the gene matches: 9. CDR3 nucleotides: TGTGCCAGCAGCTTAGGTTGGCAGTCGGGGGGAGATACGCAGTATTTT. This translates into CASSLGWQSGGDTQYF.

This clonotype was seen repeatedly, ten times or more. The J gene is TRBJ1-1, the V gene TRBV12-3 or TRBV12-4; no firm D call. The V end lost 7 bases, the J end lost 1 base, and 13 bases lay between the germline ends. The length of the CDR3 is 14 residues. For the CDR3, the DNA is TGTGCCAGCACCCCCGTCGTCGCGAACACTGAAGCTTTCTTT. Protein: CASTPVVANTEAFF.

This clonotype was detected many times. The chain carries TRBV28 and TRBJ2-3; maybe TRBD2 (5 bases). CDR1 MDHEN and CDR2 SYDVKM come from the germline V gene. V was trimmed by 3 bases and J by 1 base, leaving 11 bases between them. The CDR3 covers 15 residues. CDR3 in DNA: TGTGCCAGCAGTTTTGGAGGCGCCGGCACAGATACGCAGTATTTT. Encoded protein: CASSFGGAGTDTQYF.

This sequence joins TRBV5-1 and TRBJ2-1, with D hard to call. CDR1 and CDR2 (germline): SGHRS, YFSETQ. The CDR3 covers 14 residues. The ends were cut back, 1 base at V and 0 bases at J, with 5 bases in the middle. This chain's CDR3 is CASSLLFSYNEQFF. DNA for the CDR3: TGCGCCAGCAGCTTGCTTTTCTCCTACAATGAGCAGTTCTTC.

This clonotype came up many times. The chain has TRBV12-3 or TRBV12-4 and TRBJ1-1, with D perhaps TRBD1 (6 bases). The CDR3 runs to 14 residues. Trimming cost V 6 bases and J 10 bases, with 21 bases left between them. CDR3 DNA: TGTGCCAGCAGCCAATCGACAGGAGCCAACGGAGCTTTCTTT. Protein: CASSQSTGANGAFF.

Many counts were recorded for this clonotype. The CDR3 reads CSPRLAGGTDTQYF. The CDR3 region has the DNA TGCAGTCCACGACTAGCGGGGGGGACAGATACGCAGTATTTT. The chain combines TRBV20-1 with TRBJ2-3; 14 nucleotides agree with TRBD2. Germline CDR1 reads DFQATT; CDR2 reads SNEGSKA (reference sequence). V trimming: 8 bases; J trimming: 3 bases; junction bases outside the gene matches: 4. This CDR3 has 14 amino acids.

In this sample, this clonotype turned up many times. The chain uses TRBV6-1 and TRBJ2-7; D unresolved. The length of the CDR3 is 13 residues. Between the trimmed V and J ends, which lost 6 bases and 3 bases, there was a span of 12 bases. Germline CDR1 reads MNHNS; CDR2 reads SASEGT. The CDR3 reads CASSNPRDYEQYF. The CDR3, as DNA: TGTGCCAGCAGCAACCCCCGAGACTACGAGCAGTACTTC.

This clonotype was detected many times. The chain couples TRBV20-1 to TRBJ2-1; TRBD2 matches at 11 bases. Germline V lookup: CDR1 DFQATT, CDR2 SNEGSKA (reference sequence). The trim removed 0 bases at V and 8 bases at J, leaving 9 bases unmatched. The CDR3 is made up of 16 amino acids. CDR3 residues: CSARETSGTRGDEQFF. The CDR3 coding sequence is TGCAGTGCTAGAGAGACTAGCGGGACTCGGGGGGATGAGCAGTTCTTC.

This clonotype has at least ten counts. The rearrangement joins TRBV24-1 to TRBJ2-1; 15 bases line up with TRBD2. This CDR3 region has 17 residues. Germline values: CDR1 KGHDR, CDR2 SFDVKD. The ends lost 3 bases at V and 5 bases at J; junction bases unmatched: 4. CDR3 coding DNA: TGTGCCACCAGTGATCGGACTAGCGGGAGGGCCAACAATGAGCAGTTCTTC. As protein: CATSDRTSGRANNEQFF.

This chain uses TRBV7-9 with TRBJ2-5, with 8 bases identical to TRBD1. The CDR3 has 14 residues. V trimming: 5 bases; J trimming: 5 bases; junction bases outside the gene matches: 7. CDR1 SEHNR and CDR2 FQNEAQ come from the germline V gene (reference sequence). Here the CDR3 DNA reads TGTGCCAGCAGCCTTCGGACAGGGTCGGAGACCCAGTACTTC. It is translated as CASSLRTGSETQYF. The whole variable domain, filled in from reference TRBV7-9 and TRBJ2-5, reads DTGVSQNPRHKITKRGQNVTFRCDPISEHNRLYWYRQTLGQGPEFLTYFQNEAQLEKSRLLSDRFSAERPKGSFSTLEIQRTEQGDSAMYLCASSLRTGSETQYFGPGTRLLVL.

This clonotype has at least ten counts. The chain uses TRBV29-1 and TRBJ2-1; 9 bases map to TRBD2. CDR1 is SQVTM and CDR2 is ANQGSEA in the germline V gene. The trim removed 6 bases at V and 9 bases at J, leaving 12 bases unmatched. The CDR3 runs 14 residues. Here the CDR3 DNA reads TGCAGCGTCGTTAGCGGGAGTGGCGGCGGTGAGCAGTTCTTC. Encoded protein: CSVVSGSGGGEQFF.

The chain employs TRBV19 and TRBJ1-5; 10 bases fit TRBD1. V trimming: 7 bases; J trimming: 7 bases; junction bases outside the gene matches: 10. This CDR3 is 15 amino acids long. Germline V CDR1 and CDR2: LNHDA, SQIVND (reference sequence). Here the CDR3 reads CASTQGGQGYQPQHF. In nucleotides, the CDR3 is TGTGCCAGTACACAAGGGGGACAGGGGTACCAGCCCCAGCATTTT.

This clonotype came up many times. The gene calls are TRBV20-1 and TRBJ2-1; no reliable D call. The CDR3 spans 12 residues. Germline lookup yields CDR1 DFQATT and CDR2 SNEGSKA (reference sequence). Trimming took off 6 bases at V and 7 bases at J, with 13 bases between the two ends. This CDR3 is CSARPALNEQFF. In DNA, the CDR3 is TGCAGTGCCAGACCCGCGCTGAATGAGCAGTTCTTC.

This clonotype was observed many times. The chain combines TRBV20-1 with TRBJ1-1; a possible D gene is TRBD1 (5 bases). Germline CDR1 reads DFQATT; CDR2 reads SNEGSKA (reference sequence). The CDR3 runs to 13 residues. Trimming took off 0 bases at V and 4 bases at J, with 9 bases between the two ends. DNA for the CDR3: TGCAGTGCTAGAGATGGCGGGGCCACTGAAGCTTTCTTT. Protein product: CSARDGGATEAFF.

The V gene is TRBV7-9, the J gene TRBJ2-5; possible D gene TRBD1, 6 bases. The V and J ends lost 1 base and 4 bases respectively, with 13 bases between them. This CDR3 contains 15 residues. Germline V gene sequence: CDR1 SEHNR, CDR2 FQNEAQ (reference sequence). Here the CDR3 reads CASSLVGTPRETQYF. The CDR3 bases are TGTGCCAGCAGCTTAGTTGGGACACCACGAGAGACCCAGTACTTC.

There are many counts of this clonotype. The CDR3 protein is CASSVGGGLPYEQYF. In DNA, the CDR3 is TGTGCCAGCAGCGTTGGGGGAGGCCTCCCCTACGAGCAGTACTTC. The chain is built from TRBV9 and TRBJ2-7; possibly TRBD2 for D (6 bases). V was cut by 2 bases and J by 2 bases, with 14 bases left in between. CDR1 SGDLS and CDR2 YYNGEE come from the germline V gene. The CDR3 contains 15 residues.

The chain couples TRBV6-1 to TRBJ2-2, with 13 bases identical to TRBD2. V lost 6 bases, J lost 1 base, and 8 bases stayed unmatched. Germline V CDR1 and CDR2: MNHNS, SASEGT. The CDR3 extends over 18 amino acids. CDR3 residues: CASRGLAGEARNTGELFF. CDR3 DNA: TGTGCCAGCAGAGGACTAGCGGGAGAGGCGCGGAACACCGGGGAGCTGTTTTTT.

This clonotype was seen ten or more times. The J gene is TRBJ1-2, the V gene TRBV30; no reliable D call. The V and J ends lost 1 base and 6 bases respectively, with 9 bases between them. CDR1 and CDR2 (germline): GTSNPN, SVGIG (reference sequence). The CDR3 length is 12 residues. The CDR3 bases are TGTGCCTGGAGTGAGTGGGTAAATGGCTACACCTTC. Translated, it gives CAWSEWVNGYTF.

This clonotype has a count of ten or more. The chain recombines TRBV20-1 with TRBJ1-2, with D tentatively TRBD1 (6 bases). The CDR3 length is 12 residues. Trimming shortened V by 6 bases and J by 10 bases, and 18 bases separated the two germline ends. Germline V gene sequence: CDR1 DFQATT, CDR2 SNEGSKA (reference sequence). CDR3 sequence: CSADSRQGSYTF. For the CDR3, the DNA is TGCAGTGCGGATAGTAGGCAGGGGTCCTACACCTTC.

Only a few counts were recorded for this clonotype. CDR3 in amino acids: CSARLAGGINEQFF. In DNA, the CDR3 is TGCAGTGCTAGACTAGCGGGAGGCATCAATGAGCAGTTCTTC. The V gene is TRBV20-1, the J gene TRBJ2-1; 11 bases are a match to TRBD2. Per the germline V gene, CDR1 is DFQATT and CDR2 is SNEGSKA (reference sequence). CDR3 length: 14 residues. V lost 2 bases to trimming and J lost 6 bases; unmatched junction nucleotides: 3.

This clonotype was found many times. The rearrangement uses TRBV11-3 and TRBJ2-7; D is perhaps TRBD1 (5 bases). CDR3 length equals 13 residues. Trimming took off 5 bases at V and 5 bases at J, with 13 bases between the two ends. Germline CDR1 and CDR2: SGHNT and YENEEA. The CDR3 spells CASSRAWGHEQYV. CDR3 nucleotides: TGTGCCAGCAGCAGGGCGTGGGGCCACGAGCAGTACGTC.

This clonotype was seen ten or more times. V and J are TRBV18 and TRBJ2-7; TRBD1 agrees at 7 bases. The CDR3 sequence is 15 residues long. The germline V gene encodes CDR1 KGHSH and CDR2 LQKENI. The V and J ends lost 4 bases and 5 bases, in that order; junction bases with no gene match: 11. CDR3 bases: TGTGCCAGCTCACTACTCGGACAGGTTGGCCACGAGCAGTACTTC. It is translated as CASSLLGQVGHEQYF.